This TCR beta chain was identified in a study of graft-versus-host responses after intestinal transplantation. Overall study: Every one of the recipients received anti-thymocyte globulin induction and afterwards took tacrolimus and steroids for three to four years. Study results and limitations: GvH clones detected in recipient marrow included some appearing first in ileum or blood. Researchers found peak circulating GvH clone levels linked to early post-transplant HvG declines.

Sequencing used immunoSEQ multiplex PCR; TCRdb keeps in-frame clones, though not all of them. Among 21,000 or so clones listed, approximately 92% were seen once. This CDR3 region has 18 residues. V was pared by 5 bases and J by 0 bases, with 13 bases of the junction left unmatched. Germline CDR1 and CDR2: SGHDT and YYEEEE. A note on this clone: Its antigen is still unknown.

V gene TRBV5-6 combines with J gene TRBJ2-1; 8 bases agree with TRBD1. Sequenced here: PBMCs, sampled roughly 260 days after intestinal transplant. This sequence was found in a human patient who received an intestinal transplant, so some T cells may come from the graft donor. CDR3: CASRALYWTGSSYNEQFF. The DNA for the CDR3 is TGTGCCAGCAGGGCACTTTACTGGACAGGGAGCTCCTACAATGAGCAGTTCTTC.